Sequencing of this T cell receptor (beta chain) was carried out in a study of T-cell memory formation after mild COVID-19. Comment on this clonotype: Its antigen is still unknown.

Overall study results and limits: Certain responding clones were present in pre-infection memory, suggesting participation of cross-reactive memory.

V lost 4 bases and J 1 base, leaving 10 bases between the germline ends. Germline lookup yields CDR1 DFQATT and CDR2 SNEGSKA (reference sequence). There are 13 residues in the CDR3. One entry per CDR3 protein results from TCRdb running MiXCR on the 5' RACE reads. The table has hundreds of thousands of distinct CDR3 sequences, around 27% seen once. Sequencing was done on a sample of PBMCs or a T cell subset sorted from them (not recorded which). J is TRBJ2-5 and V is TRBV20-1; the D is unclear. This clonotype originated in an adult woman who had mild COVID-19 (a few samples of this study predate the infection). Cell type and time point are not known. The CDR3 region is CSAILQFQETQYF. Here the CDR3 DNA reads TGCAGTGCTATTCTCCAGTTCCAAGAGACCCAGTACTTC.